This T cell receptor beta chain was sequenced in a study of CD8 T cells in ankylosing spondylitis. Concerning this clonotype itself: Mismatch with germline at one junction end may stem from a read error.

Each CDR3 protein gets one entry after TCRdb re-called the 5' RACE reads with MiXCR. The data contain 300,000 to 350,000 distinct CDR3 sequences, 11% of them singletons. There are 17 residues in the CDR3. This clonotype originated in a female donor with ankylosing spondylitis or in good health (not recorded which). The source material was blood, either unsorted or a sorted T cell fraction (not recorded which). The chain combines TRBV12-3 or TRBV12-4 with TRBJ2-4, with TRBD1 matching over 7 bases. Here the CDR3 reads CARSSGTVPSDLNIQYF. CDR3 sequence (DNA): TGTGCCAGGAGTTCCGGGACAGTCCCCTCAGACTTAAACATTCAGTACTTC.